One and the same sample provided the 8 T cell receptor beta chains below, sequenced in a study of blood T cell repertoires in COVID-19. The data were produced by immunoSEQ multiplex PCR, yet TCRdb's version contains in-frame clones alone and is incomplete. The sample lists 120,000 or so clones; 88% were seen once. The specimen was peripheral blood. The receptors shown here come from a woman at least 80 years old with acute or convalescent COVID-19.

The CDR3 sequence is CASSPSDRGSSYNSPLHF. The CDR3 region has the DNA TGTGCCAGCAGCCCTTCGGACAGGGGGAGCTCCTATAATTCACCCCTCCACTTT. The V and J genes are TRBV12-1 and TRBJ1-6; the table's TRBD1 call for D was not verified on the DNA. TRBV12-1 is tagged as a pseudogene. The CDR3 is 18 amino acids.

V usage is TRBV5-5 and J usage is TRBJ1-6; D perhaps matches TRBD1 (6 bases). The CDR3 is made up of 16 amino acids. Germline V gene data show CDR1 as SGHKS and CDR2 as YYEKEE (reference sequence). Trimming stripped 7 bases from V and 4 bases from J, with 18 bases between. CDR3 protein: CASATRVTGYNSPLHF. The CDR3 DNA reads as TGTGCCAGCGCAACGAGGGTGACAGGATATAATTCACCCCTCCACTTT.

V and J are TRBV7-8 and TRBJ2-1, with 9 positions matching TRBD2. This CDR3 contains 13 residues. V trimming: 4 bases; J trimming: 15 bases; junction bases outside the gene matches: 10. Per the germline V gene, CDR1 is SGHVS and CDR2 is FQNEAQ. This chain's CDR3 is CASSSEGGRGRFF. In DNA form, the CDR3 reads TGTGCCAGCAGCTCCGAGGGCGGGAGGGGTCGGTTCTTC.

The V gene is TRBV5-1, the J gene TRBJ2-3, with D tentatively TRBD2 (6 bases). The V end was cut by 1 base, the J end by 0 bases, with 12 bases between. Germline lookup yields CDR1 SGHRS and CDR2 YFSETQ. CDR3 length: 16 amino acids. CDR3: CASSLRRGWSTDTQYF. The CDR3 nucleotides read TGCGCCAGCAGCTTGAGGAGGGGATGGAGCACAGATACGCAGTATTTT.

The chain recombines TRBV27 with TRBJ2-2; 12 bases map to TRBD2. The CDR3 runs to 15 residues. Germline CDR1 reads MNHEY; CDR2 reads SMNVEV (reference sequence). Unmatched junction bases numbered 4, after V lost 5 bases and J lost 6 bases. The CDR3 nucleotides read TGTGCCAGCAGTCCCGGACTAGCGGGGCCCGGGGAGCTGTTTTTT. It specifies CASSPGLAGPGELFF.

The chain recombines TRBV29-1 with TRBJ2-5; 10 bases are a match to TRBD1. This CDR3 has 13 amino acids. Looked up from germline, CDR1 is SQVTM and CDR2 is ANQGSEA. Trimming removed 3 bases from V and 4 bases from J; junction bases left unmatched: 2. CDR3 in DNA: TGCAGCGTTGATGGACAGGGGGGAGAGACCCAGTACTTC. This codes for CSVDGQGGETQYF.

V and J are TRBV7-9 and TRBJ2-3, with 10 bases matching TRBD2. The CDR3 sequence is 17 residues long. The trim removed 1 base at V and 2 bases at J, leaving 6 bases unmatched. The germline V gene encodes CDR1 SEHNR and CDR2 FQNEAQ (reference sequence). This CDR3 is CASSLGAAGGNTDTQYF. Written as DNA, the CDR3 is TGTGCCAGCAGCTTAGGAGCAGCGGGGGGGAACACAGATACGCAGTATTTT.

This chain uses TRBV7-2 with TRBJ2-7, with D possibly being TRBD2 (5 bases). Trimming cost V 2 bases and J 9 bases, with 17 bases left between them. Germline CDR1 SGHTA, CDR2 FQGNSA. There are 14 residues in the CDR3. CDR3 DNA sequence: TGTGCCAGCAGCTTACGTCGGGATAGCTGGGTGCAGTACTTC. Translation gives CASSLRRDSWVQYF.